Listed below are T cell receptor beta chains from one sample, sequenced in a study of neoadjuvant anti-PD-1 for oral cavity cancer. The assay was immunoSEQ multiplex PCR, and TCRdb's table has in-frame clones only and misses some. The sample includes 14,000 or so clones, around 64% of them seen just once. Here the sequenced sample was PBMCs, taken before nivolumab (anti-PD-1) treatment. Receptors were obtained from a person between 40 and 79 years old with oral cavity squamous cell carcinoma. Each CDR3 is given with its conserved first and last residue. Each record gives: J gene, V gene, D gene, clone size, CDR3 DNA, CDR3 protein. D genes are given only for firm matches. Clone size is shown for a subset of rows, as once, few, many or a class of expanded clone.

>TRBJ1-3|TRBV30|.|.
TGTGCCTGGAGTGTGGGGCAGGGCTCTGGAAACACCATATATTTT
CAWSVGQGSGNTIYF
>TRBJ1-2|TRBV6-1|TRBD1|.
TGTGCCAGCAGTGTGGGGACAGGGGCCTATGGCTACACCTTC
CASSVGTGAYGYTF
>TRBJ2-6|TRBV18|TRBD1|.
TGTGCCAGCTCACCCCGGACAGGGGGGTTAAACTCTGGGGCCAACGTCCTGACTTTC
CASSPRTGGLNSGANVLTF
>TRBJ1-6|TRBV28|.|.
TGTGCCAGCAGTTTATTTGGTTCACCCCTCCACTTT
CASSLFGSPLHF
>TRBJ1-5|TRBV7-8|.|.
TGTGCCAGCAGCTTAGCCCGAGGGGGGCATCAGCCCCAGCATTTT
CASSLARGGHQPQHF
>TRBJ2-7|TRBV30|TRBD2|.
TGTGCCTGGAGAACCACCGGGACTAGCGGACGTTCCTACGAGCAGTACTTC
CAWRTTGTSGRSYEQYF
>TRBJ1-4|TRBV19|.|.
TGTGCCAGTAGTACCCCCCGGTCCCCTAATGAAAAACTGTTTTTT
CASSTPRSPNEKLFF
>TRBJ1-6|TRBV6-5|.|.
TGTGCCAGCAGTCCCATAAAAGATTCACCCCTCCACTTT
CASSPIKDSPLHF
>TRBJ1-3|TRBV5-4|.|.
TGTGCCAGCAGCTCACCTGGGACATCGGGAAACACCATATATTTT
CASSSPGTSGNTIYF
>TRBJ1-6|TRBV29-1|.|once
TGCAGCGTTCGGGACGGCTTTAATTCACCCCTCCACTTT
CSVRDGFNSPLHF
>TRBJ1-1|TRBV19|.|few
TGTGCCAGTAGCATTTCAGGGAATCCAGAAGCTTTCTTT
CASSISGNPEAFF
>TRBJ2-2|TRBV19|.|.
TGTGCCAGTAGTACTCCCCGGGGGAGCTTCTACACCGGGGAGCTGTTTTTT
CASSTPRGSFYTGELFF
>TRBJ2-1|TRBV5-5|TRBD2|.
TGTGCCAGCAGCCGCCTGCGGGCGGGAGTTCGCAATGAGCAGTTCTTC
CASSRLRAGVRNEQFF
>TRBJ1-3|TRBV18|TRBD1|.
TGTGCCAGCTCACCTTCGGACAGGGCCGGAAACACCATATATTTT
CASSPSDRAGNTIYF
>TRBJ1-1|TRBV5-4|TRBD1|.
TGTGTCAGCAGCGCACAGGGGAGGGACACTGAAGCTTTCTTT
CVSSAQGRDTEAFF
>TRBJ1-5|TRBV7-2|TRBD1|.
TGTGCCAGCAGCTTACGGGACAGGGGGAAGGGCAATCAGCCCCAGCATTTT
CASSLRDRGKGNQPQHF
>TRBJ1-3|TRBV13|.|.
TGTGCCAGCAGCTTACCAGTCAGCTCTGGAAACACCATATATTTT
CASSLPVSSGNTIYF
>TRBJ1-5|TRBV7-2|.|.
TGTGCCAGCGCTATTGAGAGCAATCAGCCCCAGCATTTT
CASAIESNQPQHF
>TRBJ1-6|TRBV7-9|.|.
TGTGCCAGCAGCTTCCCGGGACACGCGTATAATTCACCCCTCCACTTT
CASSFPGHAYNSPLHF
>TRBJ1-1|TRBV27|TRBD1|few
TGTGCCAGCAGGGCGGGACAGGCCTTTTTCACTGAAGCTTTCTTT
CASRAGQAFFTEAFF
>TRBJ2-1|TRBV19|TRBD1|.
TGTGCCAGTAGTTTTACCGGGACAGGAGACAATGAGCAGTTCTTC
CASSFTGTGDNEQFF
>TRBJ1-3|TRBV9|.|.
TGTGCCAGCACCTCGGCGGACCGAGGAAACACCATATATTTT
CASTSADRGNTIYF
>TRBJ1-6|TRBV9|.|.
TGTGCCAGCAGCGTAGGGGGGTTTGATTCACCCCTCCACTTT
CASSVGGFDSPLHF
>TRBJ2-1|TRBV20-1|.|few
TGCAGTGCTAACTCGTACAATGAGCAGTTCTTC
CSANSYNEQFF
>TRBJ1-5|TRBV7-2|.|.
TGTGCCAGCAGCTTATACCAGGGGAATCAGCCCCAGCATTTT
CASSLYQGNQPQHF
>TRBJ1-6|TRBV7-8|.|.
TGTGCCAGCAGCCCCCCGAAGGGCAATAATTCACCCCTCCACTTT
CASSPPKGNNSPLHF
>TRBJ2-3|TRBV12-2|.|.
TGTGCAAGTCGCTTAGCTTGGGGCACAGATACGCAGTATTTT
CASRLAWGTDTQYF
>TRBJ2-1|TRBV11-2|TRBD2|.
TGTGCCAGCAGCTCCCGGACTAGCGGATACTCCTACAATGAGCAGTTCTTC
CASSSRTSGYSYNEQFF
>TRBJ1-6|TRBV7-9|TRBD1|few
TGTGCCAGCAGCCGACAGGGAATAGGGAATTCACCCCTCCACTTT
CASSRQGIGNSPLHF
>TRBJ2-7|TRBV14|.|.
TGTGCCAGCAGCCAAGGAGGTCTCTCCCTAAGTTCCCACGAGCAGTACTTC
CASSQGGLSLSSHEQYF
>TRBJ2-3|TRBV9|TRBD2|.
TGTGCCAGCAGCCCCGACGGGACTAGCGAGCCTATAGCGGATACGCAGTATTTT
CASSPDGTSEPIADTQYF
>TRBJ1-1|TRBV7-8|.|few
TGTGCCAGCAGCTTAGCGCGGAGGACAGAAGCTTTCTTT
CASSLARRTEAFF
>TRBJ2-5|TRBV10-2|.|.
TGCGCCAGCTCAGCGCACCTACAAGAGACCCAGTACTTC
CASSAHLQETQYF
>TRBJ2-7|TRBV14|TRBD2|.
TGTGCCAGCAGCCGGAAACTAGCGGGGGCCCTTGGAGCGTACTTC
CASSRKLAGALGAYF
>TRBJ2-7|TRBV9|.|.
TGTGCCAGCAGCGTAGGGGGCAAAGGTGGCTACGAGCAGTACTTC
CASSVGGKGGYEQYF
>TRBJ2-1|TRBV6-1|TRBD1|.
TGTGCCAGCAGTGGACAGGGTAGGAATGAGCAGTTCTTC
CASSGQGRNEQFF
>TRBJ2-7|TRBV2|TRBD2|.
TGTGCCAGCAGTGAAGAGGGACTAGCGGGAGGTCTTACCTACGAGCAGTACTTC
CASSEEGLAGGLTYEQYF
>TRBJ2-3|TRBV25-1|TRBD2|.
TGTGCCAGTCAGTGGGGAGGGGCGGTGGATACGCAGTATTTT
CASQWGGAVDTQYF
>TRBJ2-7|TRBV19|.|.
TGTGCCAGTAGTATAGGAGGGAGCTACGAGCAGTACTTC
CASSIGGSYEQYF
>TRBJ2-7|TRBV2|TRBD2|.
TGTGCCAGCAGTGAATCTAGCGGGGGGGCCTACGAGCAGTACTTC
CASSESSGGAYEQYF
>TRBJ2-5|TRBV5-4|TRBD2|.
TGTGCCAGCAGCCTGGCGGGGGTACAAGAGACCCAGTACTTC
CASSLAGVQETQYF
>TRBJ1-1|TRBV4-1|TRBD1|.
TGCGCCAGCAGCCCGGGACAGGGGCCGAGGGGCACTGAAGCTTTCTTT
CASSPGQGPRGTEAFF
>TRBJ2-1|TRBV18|TRBD2|few
TGTGCCAGCTCACCAGGGACTACAAACAATGAGCAGTTCTTC
CASSPGTTNNEQFF
>TRBJ1-5|TRBV5-6|.|.
TGTGCCAGCAGCTTGTACGGGGATCAGCCCCAGCATTTT
CASSLYGDQPQHF
>TRBJ2-1|TRBV25-1|.|.
TGTGCCAGCAGTGATGGTATGTACAATGAGCAGTTCTTC
CASSDGMYNEQFF
>TRBJ2-7|TRBV10-2|TRBD1|.
TGCGCCAGCCTCAGGGGGAAGGGATACGAGCAGTACTTC
CASLRGKGYEQYF
>TRBJ1-1|TRBV5-6|TRBD1|once
TGTGCCAGCAGCTTGCAAGGGACAGTGAACACTGAAGCTTTCTTT
CASSLQGTVNTEAFF